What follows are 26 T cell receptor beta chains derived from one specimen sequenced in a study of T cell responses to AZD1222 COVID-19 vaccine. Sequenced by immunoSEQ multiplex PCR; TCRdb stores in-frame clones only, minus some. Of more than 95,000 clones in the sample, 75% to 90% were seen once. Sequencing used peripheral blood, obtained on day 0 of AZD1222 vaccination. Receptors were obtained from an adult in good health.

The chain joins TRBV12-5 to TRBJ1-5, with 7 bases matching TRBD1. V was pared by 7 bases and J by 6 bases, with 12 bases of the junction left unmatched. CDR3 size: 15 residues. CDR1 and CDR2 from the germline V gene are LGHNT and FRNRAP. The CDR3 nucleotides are TGTGCTAGTGTTGAGGGAGACAGGGTGTTTCAGCCCCAGCATTTT. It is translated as CASVEGDRVFQPQHF.

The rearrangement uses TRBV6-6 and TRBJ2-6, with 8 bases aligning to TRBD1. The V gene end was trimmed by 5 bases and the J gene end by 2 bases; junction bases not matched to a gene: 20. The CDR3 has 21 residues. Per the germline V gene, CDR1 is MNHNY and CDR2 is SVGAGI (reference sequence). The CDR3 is CASSGSLPADRVRTGANVLTF. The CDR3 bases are TGTGCCAGCAGTGGATCCCTCCCCGCGGACAGGGTCAGAACTGGGGCCAACGTCCTGACTTTC.

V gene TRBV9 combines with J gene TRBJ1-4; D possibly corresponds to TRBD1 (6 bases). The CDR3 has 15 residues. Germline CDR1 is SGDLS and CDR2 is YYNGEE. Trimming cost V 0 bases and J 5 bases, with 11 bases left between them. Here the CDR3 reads CASSVAGDMNEKLFF. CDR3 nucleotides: TGTGCCAGCAGCGTAGCTGGGGACATGAATGAAAAACTGTTTTTT.

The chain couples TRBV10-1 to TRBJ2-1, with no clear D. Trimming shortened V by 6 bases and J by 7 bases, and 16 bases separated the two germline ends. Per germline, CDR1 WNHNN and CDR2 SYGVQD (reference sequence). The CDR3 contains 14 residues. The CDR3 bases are TGCGCCAGCAGCCCTGGACCTTCTTGGAATGAGCAGTTCTTC. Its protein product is CASSPGPSWNEQFF.

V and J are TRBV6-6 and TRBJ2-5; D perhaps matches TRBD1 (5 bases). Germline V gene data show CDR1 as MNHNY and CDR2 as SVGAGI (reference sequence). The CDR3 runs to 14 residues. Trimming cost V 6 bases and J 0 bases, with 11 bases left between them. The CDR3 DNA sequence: TGTGCCAGCAGACCCCAGGGCGACCAAGAGACCCAGTACTTC. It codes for CASRPQGDQETQYF.

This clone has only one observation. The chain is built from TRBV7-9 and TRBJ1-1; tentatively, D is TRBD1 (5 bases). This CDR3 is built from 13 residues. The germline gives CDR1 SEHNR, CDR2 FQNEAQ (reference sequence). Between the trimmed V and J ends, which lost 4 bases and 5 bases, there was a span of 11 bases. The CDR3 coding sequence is TGTGCCAGCAGCTCCAGGGTTGTGACTGAAGCTTTCTTT. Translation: CASSSRVVTEAFF.

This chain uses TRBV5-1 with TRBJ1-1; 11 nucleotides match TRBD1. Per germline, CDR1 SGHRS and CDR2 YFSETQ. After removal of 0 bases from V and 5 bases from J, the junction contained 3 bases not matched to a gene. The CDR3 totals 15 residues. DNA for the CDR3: TGCGCCAGCAGCTTGGAGGGACAGGGGGGAACTGAAGCTTTCTTT. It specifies CASSLEGQGGTEAFF.

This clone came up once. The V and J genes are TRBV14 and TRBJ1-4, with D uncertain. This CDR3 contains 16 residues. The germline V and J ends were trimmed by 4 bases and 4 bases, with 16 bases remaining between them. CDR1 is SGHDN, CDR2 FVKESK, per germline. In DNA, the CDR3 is TGTGCCAGCAGCCGATCGAGAACGGACGGTAATGAAAAACTGTTTTTT. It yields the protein CASSRSRTDGNEKLFF.

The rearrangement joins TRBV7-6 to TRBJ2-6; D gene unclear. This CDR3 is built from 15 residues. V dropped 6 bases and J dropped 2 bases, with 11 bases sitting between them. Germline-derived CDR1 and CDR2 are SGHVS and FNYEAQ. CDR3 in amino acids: CASRLQPTGANVLTF. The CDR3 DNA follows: TGTGCCAGCAGGTTACAACCAACTGGGGCCAACGTCCTGACTTTC.

This CDR3 reads CASSDLSRSTDTQYF. The CDR3 DNA is TGTGCCAGCAGTGACCTCTCCAGAAGCACAGATACGCAGTATTTT. The rearrangement links TRBV6-1 to TRBJ2-3; D gene unclear. Between the trimmed V and J ends, which lost 3 bases and 0 bases, there was a span of 10 bases. The CDR3 is made up of 15 amino acids. The germline gives CDR1 MNHNS, CDR2 SASEGT.

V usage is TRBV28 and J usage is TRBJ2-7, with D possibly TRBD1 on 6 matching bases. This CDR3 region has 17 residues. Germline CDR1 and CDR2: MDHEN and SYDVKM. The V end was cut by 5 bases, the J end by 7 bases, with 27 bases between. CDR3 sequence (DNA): TGTGCCAGCAGTCCGATTTTGACAGGCGGCTGGGGCTATGAGCAGTACTTC. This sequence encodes CASSPILTGGWGYEQYF.

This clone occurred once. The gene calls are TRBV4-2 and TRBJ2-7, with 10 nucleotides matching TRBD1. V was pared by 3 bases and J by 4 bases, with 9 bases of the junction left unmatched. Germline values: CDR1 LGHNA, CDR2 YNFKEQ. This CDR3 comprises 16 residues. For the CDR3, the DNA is TGTGCCAGCAGCCAGGGAACGGGACAGGGGATGTACGAGCAGTACTTC. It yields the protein CASSQGTGQGMYEQYF.

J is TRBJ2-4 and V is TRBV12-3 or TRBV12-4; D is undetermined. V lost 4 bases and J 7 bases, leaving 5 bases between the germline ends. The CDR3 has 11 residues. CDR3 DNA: TGTGCCAGCAGTTCCTCTAACATTCAGTACTTC. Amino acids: CASSSSNIQYF.

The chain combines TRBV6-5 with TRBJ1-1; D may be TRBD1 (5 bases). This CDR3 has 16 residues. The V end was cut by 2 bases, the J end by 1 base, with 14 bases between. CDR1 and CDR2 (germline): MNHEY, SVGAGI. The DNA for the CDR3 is TGTGCCAGCAGTTACCCTCTATACAGGACGAACACTGAAGCTTTCTTT. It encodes CASSYPLYRTNTEAFF.

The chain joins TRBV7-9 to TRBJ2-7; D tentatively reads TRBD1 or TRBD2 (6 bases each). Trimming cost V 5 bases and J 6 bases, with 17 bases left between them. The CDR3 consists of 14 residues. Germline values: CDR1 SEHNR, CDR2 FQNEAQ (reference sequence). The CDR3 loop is CASSGLGGISEQYF. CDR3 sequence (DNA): TGTGCCAGCAGCGGGCTAGGGGGGATCTCCGAGCAGTACTTC.

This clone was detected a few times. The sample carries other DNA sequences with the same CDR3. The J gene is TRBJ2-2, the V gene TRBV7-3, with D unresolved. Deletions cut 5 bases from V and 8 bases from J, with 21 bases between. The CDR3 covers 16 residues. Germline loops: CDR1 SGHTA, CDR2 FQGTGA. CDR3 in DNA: TGTGCCAGCAGCCTCAACCCGGACCCATTGGTTGGGGAGCTGTTTTTT. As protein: CASSLNPDPLVGELFF.

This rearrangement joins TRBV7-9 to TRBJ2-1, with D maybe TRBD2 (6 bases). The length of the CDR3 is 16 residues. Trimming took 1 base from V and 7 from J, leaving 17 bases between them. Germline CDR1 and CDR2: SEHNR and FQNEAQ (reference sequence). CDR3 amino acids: CASSLGPSGGSNEQFF. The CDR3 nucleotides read TGTGCCAGCAGCTTAGGTCCTAGTGGGGGGTCTAATGAGCAGTTCTTC.

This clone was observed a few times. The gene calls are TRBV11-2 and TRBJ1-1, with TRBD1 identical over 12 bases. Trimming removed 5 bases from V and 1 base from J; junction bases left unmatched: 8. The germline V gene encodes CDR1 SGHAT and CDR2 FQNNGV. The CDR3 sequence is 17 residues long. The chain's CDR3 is CASSPGTGGRGNTEAFF. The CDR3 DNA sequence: TGTGCCAGCAGCCCCGGGACAGGGGGCCGAGGGAACACTGAAGCTTTCTTT.

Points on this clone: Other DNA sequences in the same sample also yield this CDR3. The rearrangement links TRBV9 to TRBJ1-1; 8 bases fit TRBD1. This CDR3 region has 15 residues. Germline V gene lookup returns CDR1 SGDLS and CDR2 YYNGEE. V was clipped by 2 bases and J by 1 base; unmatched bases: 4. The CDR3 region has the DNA TGTGCCAGCAGCGTGGGGACAGGCGCGAACACTGAAGCTTTCTTT. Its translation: CASSVGTGANTEAFF.

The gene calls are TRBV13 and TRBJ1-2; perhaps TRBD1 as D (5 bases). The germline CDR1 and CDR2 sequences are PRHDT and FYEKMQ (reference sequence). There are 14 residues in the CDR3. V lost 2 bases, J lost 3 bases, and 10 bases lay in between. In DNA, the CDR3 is TGTGCCAGCAGCTTAAGGGGTGGGTACTATGGCTACACCTTC. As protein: CASSLRGGYYGYTF.

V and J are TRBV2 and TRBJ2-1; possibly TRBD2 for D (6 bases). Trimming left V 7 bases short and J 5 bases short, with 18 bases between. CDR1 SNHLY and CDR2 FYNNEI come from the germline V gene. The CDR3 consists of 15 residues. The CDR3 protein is CASKRLVGGNNEQFF. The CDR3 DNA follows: TGTGCCAGCAAAAGACTAGTGGGGGGTAACAATGAGCAGTTCTTC.

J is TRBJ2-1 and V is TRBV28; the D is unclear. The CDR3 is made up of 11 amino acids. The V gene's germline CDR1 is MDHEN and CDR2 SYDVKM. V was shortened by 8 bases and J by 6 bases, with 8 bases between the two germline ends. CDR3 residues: CASAIANEQFF. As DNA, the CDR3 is TGTGCCAGCGCAATAGCCAATGAGCAGTTCTTC.

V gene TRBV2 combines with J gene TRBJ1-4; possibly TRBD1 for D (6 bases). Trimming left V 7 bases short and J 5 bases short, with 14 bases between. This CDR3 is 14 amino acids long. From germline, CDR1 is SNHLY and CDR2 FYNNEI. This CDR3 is CASNFRQGNEKLFF. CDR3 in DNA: TGTGCCAGCAATTTTCGGCAGGGGAATGAAAAACTGTTTTTT.

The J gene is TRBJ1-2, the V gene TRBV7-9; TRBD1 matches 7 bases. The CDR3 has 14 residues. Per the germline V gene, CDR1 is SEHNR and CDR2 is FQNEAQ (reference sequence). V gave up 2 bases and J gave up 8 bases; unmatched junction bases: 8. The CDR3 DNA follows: TGTGCCAGCAGCTTATCGACAGGGCATTCCGGCTACACCTTC. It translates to CASSLSTGHSGYTF.

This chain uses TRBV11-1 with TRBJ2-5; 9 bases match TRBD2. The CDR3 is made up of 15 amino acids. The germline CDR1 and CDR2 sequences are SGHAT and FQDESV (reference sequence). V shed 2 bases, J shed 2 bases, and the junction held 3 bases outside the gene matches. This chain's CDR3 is CASSLHSGGQETQYF. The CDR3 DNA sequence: TGTGCCAGCAGCTTACATAGCGGGGGTCAAGAGACCCAGTACTTC.

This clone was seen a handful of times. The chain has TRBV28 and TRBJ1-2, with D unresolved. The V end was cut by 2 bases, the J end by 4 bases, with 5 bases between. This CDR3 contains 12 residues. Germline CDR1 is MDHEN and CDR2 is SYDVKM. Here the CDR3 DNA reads TGTGCCAGCAGTTTAGCTCGCTATGGCTACACCTTC. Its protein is CASSLARYGYTF.